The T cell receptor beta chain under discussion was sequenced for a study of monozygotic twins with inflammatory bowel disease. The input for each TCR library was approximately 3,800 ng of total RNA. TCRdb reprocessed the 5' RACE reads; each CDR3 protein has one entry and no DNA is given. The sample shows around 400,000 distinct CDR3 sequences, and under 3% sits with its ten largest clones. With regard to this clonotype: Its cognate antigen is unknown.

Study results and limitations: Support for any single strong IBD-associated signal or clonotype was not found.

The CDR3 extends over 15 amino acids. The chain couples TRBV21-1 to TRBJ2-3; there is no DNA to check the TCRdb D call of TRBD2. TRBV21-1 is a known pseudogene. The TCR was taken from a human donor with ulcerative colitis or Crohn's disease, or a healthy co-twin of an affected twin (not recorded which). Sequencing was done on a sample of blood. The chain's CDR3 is CASGADGRGTDTQYF.